The rows below give T cell receptor beta chains drawn from one sample of a study of T cell responses to AZD1222 COVID-19 vaccine. Profiled with immunoSEQ multiplex PCR; TCRdb holds only in-frame clones, not every one. The sample includes 75,000 to 85,000 clones, over 60% of them seen just once. The sample in question was peripheral blood, obtained 28 days after the second dose of the MenACWY control vaccine. The receptor source for this set is an adult who received the MenACWY meningococcal vaccine as a control. The CDR3 runs from the conserved cysteine through the conserved F or W. The order of the fields is CDR3 protein, CDR3 DNA, D gene, J gene, V gene, clone size. A D gene is named only where the DNA matches it firmly. The size of a clone is reported for some rows only, either as once, few or many, or as a class for expanded clones.

CDR3 protein: CASSLGLPQSEQYF; CDR3 DNA: TGCGCCAGCAGCTTGGGACTCCCCCAATCCGAGCAGTACTTC; D gene: .; J gene: TRBJ2-7; V gene: TRBV5-1; clone size: .
CDR3 protein: CAWSFIAGTGAGNTIYF; CDR3 DNA: TGTGCCTGGAGTTTCATCGCCGGGACAGGGGCTGGAAACACCATATATTTT; D gene: TRBD1; J gene: TRBJ1-3; V gene: TRBV30; clone size: .
CDR3 protein: CASSPLGQGATDTQYF; CDR3 DNA: TGCGCCAGCAGCCCCCTAGGACAGGGGGCAACAGATACGCAGTATTTT; D gene: TRBD1; J gene: TRBJ2-3; V gene: TRBV5-1; clone size: .
CDR3 protein: CASWDRDGQPQHF; CDR3 DNA: TGTGCCAGCTGGGACAGGGATGGTCAGCCCCAGCATTTT; D gene: TRBD1; J gene: TRBJ1-5; V gene: TRBV19; clone size: once
CDR3 protein: CASSVDRVNTEAFF; CDR3 DNA: TGTGCCAGCAGTGTTGACAGGGTGAACACTGAAGCTTTCTTT; D gene: TRBD1; J gene: TRBJ1-1; V gene: TRBV2; clone size: .
CDR3 protein: CASSPTQGLGSYEQYF; CDR3 DNA: TGTGCCAGCAGCCCGACACAGGGGCTGGGAAGTTACGAGCAGTACTTC; D gene: TRBD1; J gene: TRBJ2-7; V gene: TRBV7-8; clone size: .
CDR3 protein: CASSLEWLDEQFF; CDR3 DNA: TGTGCCAGCAGCTTAGAATGGCTTGATGAGCAGTTCTTC; D gene: .; J gene: TRBJ2-1; V gene: TRBV7-2; clone size: .
CDR3 protein: CATSREVSGSEQYF; CDR3 DNA: TGTGCCACCAGCAGGGAGGTATCAGGGAGCGAGCAGTACTTC; D gene: .; J gene: TRBJ2-7; V gene: TRBV15; clone size: few
CDR3 protein: CASGEGSTDTQYF; CDR3 DNA: TGCGCCAGCGGCGAGGGTAGCACAGATACGCAGTATTTT; D gene: .; J gene: TRBJ2-3; V gene: TRBV5-1; clone size: .
CDR3 protein: CASSAPNRGLNTEAFF; CDR3 DNA: TGTGCCAGCAGTGCACCGAACAGGGGGCTAAACACTGAAGCTTTCTTT; D gene: TRBD1; J gene: TRBJ1-1; V gene: TRBV6-2/TRBV6-3; clone size: once
CDR3 protein: CASSLRQERGYTF; CDR3 DNA: TGTGCCAGCAGCTTAAGACAGGAGCGTGGCTACACCTTC; D gene: .; J gene: TRBJ1-2; V gene: TRBV7-2; clone size: .
CDR3 protein: CASSLDGYGELFF; CDR3 DNA: TGTGCCAGCAGCTTGGATGGGTACGGGGAGCTGTTTTTT; D gene: .; J gene: TRBJ2-2; V gene: TRBV5-6; clone size: few
CDR3 protein: CASSLVSFRGKGTEAFF; CDR3 DNA: TGTGCCAGCAGCTTAGTTTCGTTTCGGGGGAAGGGAACTGAAGCTTTCTTT; D gene: .; J gene: TRBJ1-1; V gene: TRBV7-2; clone size: .
CDR3 protein: CSVDGTVGTSGSESQETQYF; CDR3 DNA: TGCAGCGTCGACGGGACGGTAGGGACTAGCGGGAGTGAGAGCCAAGAGACCCAGTACTTC; D gene: TRBD2; J gene: TRBJ2-5; V gene: TRBV29-1; clone size: once
CDR3 protein: CASSAELNQPQHF; CDR3 DNA: TGTGCCAGCAGTGCCGAACTCAATCAGCCCCAGCATTTT; D gene: .; J gene: TRBJ1-5; V gene: TRBV6-4; clone size: .
CDR3 protein: CASSLTGTLDPEQFF; CDR3 DNA: TGTGCCAGCAGCTTAACCGGGACACTAGATCCTGAGCAGTTCTTC; D gene: .; J gene: TRBJ2-1; V gene: TRBV5-4; clone size: .
CDR3 protein: CASSQTHRGNYGYTF; CDR3 DNA: TGCGCCAGCAGCCAAACACACAGGGGTAACTATGGCTACACCTTC; D gene: TRBD1; J gene: TRBJ1-2; V gene: TRBV4-1; clone size: .
CDR3 protein: CASSRDRVMNTEAFF; CDR3 DNA: TGTGCCAGCAGCCGCGACAGGGTAATGAACACTGAAGCTTTCTTT; D gene: TRBD1; J gene: TRBJ1-1; V gene: TRBV7-2; clone size: .
CDR3 protein: CASSELGIGELFF; CDR3 DNA: TGTGCCAGCAGTGAATTGGGGATCGGGGAGCTGTTTTTT; D gene: .; J gene: TRBJ2-2; V gene: TRBV6-1; clone size: .
CDR3 protein: CASSLRTGGDQPQHF; CDR3 DNA: TGTGCCAGCAGCTTAAGGACAGGAGGCGATCAGCCCCAGCATTTT; D gene: TRBD1; J gene: TRBJ1-5; V gene: TRBV7-2; clone size: .
CDR3 protein: CASTAGLGGEQYF; CDR3 DNA: TGTGCCAGCACGGCAGGGCTAGGGGGGGAGCAGTACTTC; D gene: .; J gene: TRBJ2-7; V gene: TRBV2; clone size: .
CDR3 protein: CASSLAAGTAAF; CDR3 DNA: TGTGCCAGCAGCTTGGCCGCCGGGACCGCGGCTTTT; D gene: .; J gene: TRBJ1-6; V gene: TRBV5-6; clone size: .
CDR3 protein: CASSPPDGYEQYF; CDR3 DNA: TGTGCCAGCTCACCACCGGACGGCTACGAGCAGTACTTC; D gene: .; J gene: TRBJ2-7; V gene: TRBV18; clone size: .
CDR3 protein: CASSQGAINEQFF; CDR3 DNA: TGTGCCAGCAGCCAAGGTGCCATCAATGAGCAGTTCTTC; D gene: .; J gene: TRBJ2-1; V gene: TRBV3-1/TRBV3-2; clone size: once
CDR3 protein: CASSLTVEETQYF; CDR3 DNA: TGTGCCAGCAGCTTAACGGTCGAAGAGACCCAGTACTTC; D gene: .; J gene: TRBJ2-5; V gene: TRBV7-2; clone size: .
CDR3 protein: CASSRSSGGGYEQYF; CDR3 DNA: TGTGCCAGCAGCCGATCTAGCGGAGGGGGGTACGAGCAGTACTTC; D gene: .; J gene: TRBJ2-7; V gene: TRBV3-1/TRBV3-2; clone size: .
CDR3 protein: CASSPGGSGRITGELFF; CDR3 DNA: TGTGCCAGCAGCCCCGGGGGAAGCGGGAGGATCACCGGGGAGCTGTTTTTT; D gene: TRBD2; J gene: TRBJ2-2; V gene: TRBV9; clone size: .
CDR3 protein: CSVEYLPGGYNSPLHF; CDR3 DNA: TGCAGCGTTGAATACCTCCCGGGGGGGTATAATTCACCCCTCCACTTT; D gene: .; J gene: TRBJ1-6; V gene: TRBV29-1; clone size: .
CDR3 protein: CASSPQLHANSPLHF; CDR3 DNA: TGTGCCAGCAGCCCCCAACTCCATGCGAATTCACCCCTCCACTTT; D gene: .; J gene: TRBJ1-6; V gene: TRBV5-6; clone size: .
CDR3 protein: CASSLPRPGGNTEAFF; CDR3 DNA: TGCGCCAGCAGCTTGCCCCGTCCAGGGGGCAACACTGAAGCTTTCTTT; D gene: TRBD1; J gene: TRBJ1-1; V gene: TRBV5-1; clone size: .
CDR3 protein: CASSWGHTNQPQHF; CDR3 DNA: TGTGCCAGCAGTTGGGGACATACCAATCAGCCCCAGCATTTT; D gene: .; J gene: TRBJ1-5; V gene: TRBV28; clone size: .
CDR3 protein: CASSLTRTGVYQPQHF; CDR3 DNA: TGTGCCAGTAGCCTAACCCGGACAGGGGTGTACCAGCCCCAGCATTTT; D gene: TRBD1; J gene: TRBJ1-5; V gene: TRBV19; clone size: .
CDR3 protein: CASSFKWDSTTEAFF; CDR3 DNA: TGTGCCAGCAGTTTTAAGTGGGACAGCACAACTGAAGCTTTCTTT; D gene: TRBD1; J gene: TRBJ1-1; V gene: TRBV6-5; clone size: .
CDR3 protein: CASSLQGRGNTIYF; CDR3 DNA: TGTGCCAGCAGCCTGCAGGGGCGGGGAAACACCATATATTTT; D gene: .; J gene: TRBJ1-3; V gene: TRBV5-6; clone size: few
CDR3 protein: CASSREQGFGYGYTF; CDR3 DNA: TGTGCCAGCAGTCGAGAACAGGGGTTCGGCTATGGCTACACCTTC; D gene: TRBD1; J gene: TRBJ1-2; V gene: TRBV2; clone size: .
CDR3 protein: CASGQAYEQYF; CDR3 DNA: TGTGCCAGCGGACAGGCCTACGAGCAGTACTTC; D gene: TRBD1; J gene: TRBJ2-7; V gene: TRBV27; clone size: .
CDR3 protein: CASRGVLKDTEAFF; CDR3 DNA: TGCGCCAGCCGCGGGGTCCTTAAGGACACTGAAGCTTTCTTT; D gene: .; J gene: TRBJ1-1; V gene: TRBV4-1; clone size: few
CDR3 protein: CASSTNTGYDTGELFF; CDR3 DNA: TGTGCCAGTAGTACCAACACAGGATACGACACCGGGGAGCTGTTTTTT; D gene: .; J gene: TRBJ2-2; V gene: TRBV19; clone size: few
CDR3 protein: CASIGAGGSGNTIYF; CDR3 DNA: TGTGCCAGCATTGGGGCAGGGGGCAGCGGAAACACCATATATTTT; D gene: TRBD1; J gene: TRBJ1-3; V gene: TRBV28; clone size: .
CDR3 protein: CSASRGKYEQYF; CDR3 DNA: TGCAGTGCTAGTCGGGGGAAGTACGAGCAGTACTTC; D gene: .; J gene: TRBJ2-7; V gene: TRBV20-1; clone size: .
CDR3 protein: CASKAGRVNNQPQHF; CDR3 DNA: TGTGCCAGTAAGGCGGGCAGGGTAAACAATCAGCCCCAGCATTTT; D gene: .; J gene: TRBJ1-5; V gene: TRBV19; clone size: hyperexpanded
CDR3 protein: CASSIDPGRRTGELFF; CDR3 DNA: TGTGCCAGTAGTATAGATCCGGGACGGAGGACCGGGGAGCTGTTTTTT; D gene: .; J gene: TRBJ2-2; V gene: TRBV19; clone size: .
CDR3 protein: CAWSPGRSNSPLHF; CDR3 DNA: TGTGCCTGGAGTCCCGGCAGGAGTAATTCACCCCTCCACTTT; D gene: .; J gene: TRBJ1-6; V gene: TRBV30; clone size: .